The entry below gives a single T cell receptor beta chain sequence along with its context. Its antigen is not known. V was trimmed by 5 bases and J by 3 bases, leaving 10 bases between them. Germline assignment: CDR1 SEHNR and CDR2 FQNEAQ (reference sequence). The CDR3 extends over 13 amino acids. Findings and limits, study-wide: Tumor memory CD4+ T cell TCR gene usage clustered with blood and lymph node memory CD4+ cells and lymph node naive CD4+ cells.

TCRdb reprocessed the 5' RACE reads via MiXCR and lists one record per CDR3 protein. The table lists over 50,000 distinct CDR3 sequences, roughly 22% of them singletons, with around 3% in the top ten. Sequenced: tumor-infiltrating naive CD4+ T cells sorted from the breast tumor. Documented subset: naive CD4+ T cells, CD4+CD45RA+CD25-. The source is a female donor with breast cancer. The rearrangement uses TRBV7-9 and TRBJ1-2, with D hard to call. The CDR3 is CASSRWTDYGYTF. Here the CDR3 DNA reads TGTGCCAGCAGCAGGTGGACGGACTATGGCTACACCTTC. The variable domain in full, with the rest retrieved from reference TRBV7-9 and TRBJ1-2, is DTGVSQNPRHKITKRGQNVTFRCDPISEHNRLYWYRQTLGQGPEFLTYFQNEAQLEKSRLLSDRFSAERPKGSFSTLEIQRTEQGDSAMYLCASSRWTDYGYTFGSGTRLTVV.